Presented here are 18 T cell receptor beta chains from one specimen sequenced in a study of control samples from healthy donors and cancer patients. Here immunoSEQ multiplex PCR was the method, and the copy in TCRdb shows in-frame clones only, minus some. The table includes around 120,000 clones, 88% detected once. Sequenced: blood. These receptors were taken from a woman in her 70s in good health.

The J gene is TRBJ1-3, the V gene TRBV5-1, with 8 bases matching TRBD1. The V segment lost 0 bases and the J segment 4 bases; nucleotides outside the gene matches: 3. Germline assignment: CDR1 SGHRS and CDR2 YFSETQ. The CDR3 extends over 15 amino acids. CDR3: CASSLGQGTGNTIYF. DNA for the CDR3: TGCGCCAGCAGCTTGGGACAGGGGACGGGAAACACCATATATTTT.

The gene calls are TRBV18 and TRBJ2-5; TRBD2 is a possible D gene (6 bases). CDR1 is KGHSH, CDR2 LQKENI, per germline. V was trimmed by 3 bases and J by 5 bases, leaving 13 bases between them. The CDR3 sequence is 14 residues long. CDR3 bases: TGTGCCAGCTCACCCAAGGACCGGGGGGAGACCCAGTACTTC. Encoded protein: CASSPKDRGETQYF.

This chain connects TRBV5-1 to TRBJ1-6; D not resolved. The CDR3 has 14 amino acids. CDR1 is SGHRS, CDR2 YFSETQ, per germline. Trimming stripped 0 bases from V and 9 bases from J, with 10 bases between. The CDR3 bases are TGCGCCAGCAGCTTGGGGACCCCTGGTTCACCCCTCCACTTT. The encoded protein is CASSLGTPGSPLHF.

The J gene is TRBJ2-3, the V gene TRBV6-2 or TRBV6-3; 9 bases fit TRBD2. The CDR3 is 16 residues long. Looked up from germline, CDR1 is MNHEY and CDR2 is SVGEGT. J lost 1 base, V lost 3 bases, and 5 bases had no gene match. CDR3 sequence: CASSYSGGGGTDTQYF. The CDR3, as DNA: TGTGCCAGCAGTTATTCGGGCGGGGGGGGCACAGATACGCAGTATTTT.

The chain employs TRBV5-4 and TRBJ1-2; D is ambiguous. V gave up 4 bases and J gave up 0 bases, with 13 bases separating them. Germline V gene data show CDR1 as SGHNT and CDR2 as YYREEE (reference sequence). The CDR3 length is 15 residues. CDR3 DNA sequence: TGTGCCAGCAGCCTACGGACGGATACTAACTATGGCTACACCTTC. This encodes CASSLRTDTNYGYTF.

The V and J genes are TRBV4-1 and TRBJ2-3; D is possibly TRBD1 (6 bases). CDR3 length equals 17 residues. The germline gives CDR1 MGHRA, CDR2 YSYEKL. V dropped 3 bases and J dropped 7 bases, with 23 bases sitting between them. The CDR3 loop is CASSHEGDTGKGHTQYF. As DNA, the CDR3 is TGCGCCAGCAGCCACGAGGGGGATACAGGGAAAGGGCATACGCAGTATTTT.

The V and J genes are TRBV6-5 and TRBJ1-2; no clear D gene. Germline CDR1 is MNHEY and CDR2 is SVGAGI. The V and J ends lost 6 bases and 8 bases respectively, with 13 bases between them. The CDR3 totals 12 residues. The DNA of the CDR3 is TGTGCCAGCAGGGCCCCACCGGGCGGCTACACCTTC. Encoded protein: CASRAPPGGYTF.

The CDR3 DNA reads TGTGCCAGTAGTATTGAAAGGGTGGGAAATCAGCCCCAGCATTTT. Translation gives CASSIERVGNQPQHF. The chain has TRBV19 and TRBJ1-5; no clear D gene. This CDR3 region has 15 residues. CDR1 and CDR2 (germline): LNHDA, SQIVND (reference sequence). Trimming removed 3 bases from V and 4 bases from J, with 13 bases in between.

The chain is built from TRBV6-5 and TRBJ2-1, with TRBD2 identical over 8 bases. Looked up from germline, CDR1 is MNHEY and CDR2 is SVGAGI. The CDR3 spans 15 residues. J lost 0 bases, V lost 8 bases, and 6 bases had no gene match. CDR3 sequence (DNA): TGTGCCAGCGCGGCGGGGGGCTACTCCTACAATGAGCAGTTCTTC. Translating it yields CASAAGGYSYNEQFF.

V and J are TRBV2 and TRBJ2-5; 7 bases align to TRBD2. There are 13 residues in the CDR3. V dropped 8 bases and J dropped 5; count of bases not matched to a gene: 8. Germline V CDR1 and CDR2: SNHLY, FYNNEI. CDR3 residues: CASESGVWETQYF. CDR3 nucleotides: TGTGCCAGCGAAAGCGGGGTTTGGGAGACCCAGTACTTC.

The chain recombines TRBV19 with TRBJ1-6; D is perhaps TRBD1 (5 bases). Trimming took off 0 bases at V and 5 bases at J, with 8 bases between the two ends. CDR1 LNHDA and CDR2 SQIVND come from the germline V gene (reference sequence). The CDR3 has 15 residues. CDR3 loop: CASSIDRADNSPLHF. The CDR3 DNA is TGTGCCAGTAGTATAGACAGGGCCGATAATTCACCCCTCCACTTT.

This clone was found once. The chain employs TRBV18 and TRBJ1-3; TRBD1 matches 7 bases. The CDR3 totals 16 residues. Germline V lookup: CDR1 KGHSH, CDR2 LQKENI. The V segment lost 5 bases and the J segment 0 bases; nucleotides outside the gene matches: 7. The CDR3: CASSVKTGNSGNTIYF. CDR3 nucleotide sequence: TGTGCCAGCTCAGTAAAGACAGGGAACTCTGGAAACACCATATATTTT.

This CDR3 reads CASSGLAGAQFYNEQFF. The CDR3 bases are TGTGCCAGCAGCGGACTAGCGGGGGCCCAATTTTACAATGAGCAGTTCTTC. The V call is TRBV6-2 or TRBV6-3, the J call TRBJ2-1; TRBD2 matches at 13 bases. The length of the CDR3 is 17 residues. J lost 4 bases, V lost 6 bases, and 9 bases had no gene match. The V gene's germline CDR1 is MNHEY and CDR2 SVGEGT.

This chain joins TRBV3-1 (or the pseudogene TRBV3-2) and TRBJ2-6; perhaps D is TRBD1 or TRBD2 (5 bases each). Trimming removed 4 bases at V and 2 bases at J, with 18 bases between. The CDR3 covers 18 residues. The V gene's germline CDR1 is LGHDT and CDR2 YNNKEL (reference sequence). The CDR3 region is CASSRPGRPSAGANVLTF. CDR3 sequence (DNA): TGTGCCAGCAGCCGACCGGGACGACCAAGTGCTGGGGCCAACGTCCTGACTTTC.

The chain combines TRBV28 with TRBJ2-5; 8 bases agree with TRBD2. The CDR3 contains 16 residues. V was pared by 2 bases and J by 3 bases, with 8 bases of the junction left unmatched. Germline assignment: CDR1 MDHEN and CDR2 SYDVKM. The CDR3 loop is CASSLTSGGEKETQYF. CDR3 coding DNA: TGTGCCAGCAGTTTAACTAGCGGTGGTGAGAAAGAGACCCAGTACTTC. Looking up the rest from reference TRBV28 and TRBJ2-5 gives the full variable domain: DVKVTQSSRYLVKRTGEKVFLECVQDMDHENMFWYRQDPGLGLRLIYFSYDVKMKEKGDIPEGYSVSREKKERFSLILESASTNQTSMYLCASSLTSGGEKETQYFGPGTRLLVL.

V is TRBV7-6 and J is TRBJ1-6; D possibly corresponds to TRBD1 (5 bases). Germline CDR1 is SGHVS and CDR2 is FNYEAQ. The CDR3 length is 13 residues. V was clipped by 5 bases and J by 9 bases, with 11 bases between them. CDR3 region: CASSTPGGSPLHF. The CDR3 DNA follows: TGTGCCAGCAGCACCCCGGGGGGTTCACCCCTCCACTTT.

The chain is built from TRBV5-5 and TRBJ1-5; D may be TRBD1 (6 bases). Germline CDR1 SGHKS, CDR2 YYEKEE (reference sequence). V lost 1 base and J lost 7, with 12 bases in between. CDR3 length: 14 amino acids. CDR3 region: CASSLLVGAQPQHF. The CDR3 DNA is TGTGCCAGCAGCTTGCTTGTGGGGGCACAGCCCCAGCATTTT.

The rearrangement uses TRBV6-5 and TRBJ2-7, with 7 bases aligning to TRBD2. The CDR3 is 13 amino acids. V shed 5 bases, J shed 3 bases, and the junction held 4 bases outside the gene matches. Germline assignment: CDR1 MNHEY and CDR2 SVGAGI. This CDR3 is CASSPREDYEQYF. In DNA, the CDR3 is TGTGCCAGCAGTCCCCGGGAGGACTACGAGCAGTACTTC.